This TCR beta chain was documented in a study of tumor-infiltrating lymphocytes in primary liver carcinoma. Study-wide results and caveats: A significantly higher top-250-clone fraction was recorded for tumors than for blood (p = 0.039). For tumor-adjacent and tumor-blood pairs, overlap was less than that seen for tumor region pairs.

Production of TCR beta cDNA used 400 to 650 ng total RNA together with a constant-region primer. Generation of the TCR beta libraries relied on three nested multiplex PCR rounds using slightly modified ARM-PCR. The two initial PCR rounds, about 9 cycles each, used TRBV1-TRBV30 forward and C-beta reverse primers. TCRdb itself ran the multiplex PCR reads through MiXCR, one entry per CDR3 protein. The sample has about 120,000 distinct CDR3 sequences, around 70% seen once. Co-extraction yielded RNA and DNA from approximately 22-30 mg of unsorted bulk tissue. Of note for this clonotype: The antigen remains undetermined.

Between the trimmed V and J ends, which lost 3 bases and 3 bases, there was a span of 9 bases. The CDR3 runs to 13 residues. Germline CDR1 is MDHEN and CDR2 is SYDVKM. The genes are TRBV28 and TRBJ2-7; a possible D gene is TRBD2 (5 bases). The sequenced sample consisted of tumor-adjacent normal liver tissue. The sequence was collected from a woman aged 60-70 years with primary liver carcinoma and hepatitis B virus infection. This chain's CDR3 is CASSLFRGYEQYF. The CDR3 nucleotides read TGTGCCAGCAGTTTGTTCCGGGGCTACGAGCAGTACTTC.